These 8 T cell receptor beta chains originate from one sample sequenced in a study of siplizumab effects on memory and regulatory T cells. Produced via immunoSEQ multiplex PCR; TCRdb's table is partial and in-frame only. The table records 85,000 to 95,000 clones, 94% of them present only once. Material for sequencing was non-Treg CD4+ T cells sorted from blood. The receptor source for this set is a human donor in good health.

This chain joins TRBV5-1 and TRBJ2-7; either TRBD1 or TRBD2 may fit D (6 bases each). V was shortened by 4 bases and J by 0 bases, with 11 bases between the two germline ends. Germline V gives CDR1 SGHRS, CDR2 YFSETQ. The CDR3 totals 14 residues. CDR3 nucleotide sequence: TGCGCCAGCAGCGGGGGGCTTTTCTCCTACGAGCAGTACTTC. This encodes CASSGGLFSYEQYF.

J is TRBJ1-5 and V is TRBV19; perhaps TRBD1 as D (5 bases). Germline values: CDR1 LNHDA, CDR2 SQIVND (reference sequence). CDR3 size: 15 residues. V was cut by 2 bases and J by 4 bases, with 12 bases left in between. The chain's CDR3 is CASSILGVGNQPQHF. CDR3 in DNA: TGTGCCAGTAGTATACTGGGGGTCGGTAATCAGCCCCAGCATTTT. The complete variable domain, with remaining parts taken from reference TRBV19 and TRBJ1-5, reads DGGITQSPKYLFRKEGQNVTLSCEQNLNHDAMYWYRQDPGQGLRLIYYSQIVNDFQKGDIAEGYSVSREKKESFPLTVTSAQKNPTAFYLCASSILGVGNQPQHFGDGTRLSIL.

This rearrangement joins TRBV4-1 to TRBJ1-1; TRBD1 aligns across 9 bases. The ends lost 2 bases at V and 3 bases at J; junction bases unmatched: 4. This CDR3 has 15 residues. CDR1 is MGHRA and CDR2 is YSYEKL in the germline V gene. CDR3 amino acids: CASSQLGQGHTEAFF. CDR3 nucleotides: TGCGCCAGCAGCCAACTGGGACAGGGCCACACTGAAGCTTTCTTT.

The CDR3 DNA is TGTGCCAGCAGACGACAGGGCGAAGATACGCAGTATTTT. Its protein product is CASRRQGEDTQYF. J is TRBJ2-3 and V is TRBV6-5; 7 bases agree with TRBD1. The CDR3 extends over 13 amino acids. The V segment lost 6 bases and the J segment 5 bases; nucleotides outside the gene matches: 5. The germline gives CDR1 MNHEY, CDR2 SVGAGI.

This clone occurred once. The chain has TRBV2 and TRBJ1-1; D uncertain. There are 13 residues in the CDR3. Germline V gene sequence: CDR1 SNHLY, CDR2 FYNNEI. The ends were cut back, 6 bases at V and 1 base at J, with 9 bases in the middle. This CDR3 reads CASRREPNTEAFF. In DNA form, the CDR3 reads TGTGCCAGCAGGCGGGAACCGAACACTGAAGCTTTCTTT.

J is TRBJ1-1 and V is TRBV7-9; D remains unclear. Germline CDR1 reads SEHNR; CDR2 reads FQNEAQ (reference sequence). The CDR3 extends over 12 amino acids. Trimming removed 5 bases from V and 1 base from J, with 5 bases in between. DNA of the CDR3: TGTGCCAGCAGCGAGAAGAACACTGAAGCTTTCTTT. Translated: CASSEKNTEAFF.

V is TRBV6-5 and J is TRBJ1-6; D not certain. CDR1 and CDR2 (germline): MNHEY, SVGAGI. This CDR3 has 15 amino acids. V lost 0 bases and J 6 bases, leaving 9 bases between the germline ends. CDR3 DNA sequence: TGTGCCAGCAGTTACTCGACGGCCGTTAATTCACCCCTCCACTTT. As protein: CASSYSTAVNSPLHF.

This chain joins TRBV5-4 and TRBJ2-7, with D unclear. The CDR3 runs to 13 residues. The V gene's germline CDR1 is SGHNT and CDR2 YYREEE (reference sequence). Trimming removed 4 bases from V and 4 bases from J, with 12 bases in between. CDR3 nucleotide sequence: TGTGCCAGCAGCCTCGATTTGGGGTACGAGCAGTACTTC. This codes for CASSLDLGYEQYF.